These 29 T cell receptor beta chains share one sample of origin, sequenced in a study of cytotoxic CD8 clonotypes in ibrutinib-treated CLL. TCRdb's copy holds only in-frame clones and misses some; the assay was immunoSEQ multiplex PCR. This table has roughly 130,000 clones, more than 85% appearing once. Material: PBMCs, obtained after 12 months of ibrutinib treatment. The receptor set was obtained from a human donor with chronic lymphocytic leukemia.

V gene TRBV28 combines with J gene TRBJ1-2; possible D gene TRBD1, 6 bases. The CDR3 is 14 amino acids. V dropped 5 bases and J dropped 4 bases, with 14 bases sitting between them. The germline gives CDR1 MDHEN, CDR2 SYDVKM. This CDR3 reads CASSPQGLGYGYTF. The CDR3 DNA reads as TGTGCCAGCAGTCCACAGGGACTCGGCTATGGCTACACCTTC.

In DNA, the CDR3 is TGTGCCAGCAGCTTAGCCTTCGGGGATCAAGAGACCCAGTACTTC. It encodes CASSLAFGDQETQYF. This chain links TRBV7-2 with TRBJ2-5, with TRBD2 as a possible D gene (5 bases). The CDR3 is 15 residues long. V shed 0 bases and J shed 2 bases, with 10 bases lying between them. Germline assignment: CDR1 SGHTA and CDR2 FQGNSA.

The CDR3 protein is CASSPPWPSPQETQYF. The CDR3 DNA follows: TGTGCCAGCAGCCCCCCTTGGCCTTCACCGCAAGAGACCCAGTACTTC. The chain couples TRBV28 to TRBJ2-5, with no clear D. Germline-derived CDR1 and CDR2 are MDHEN and SYDVKM. The CDR3 is 16 amino acids. Trimming took 6 bases from V and 2 from J, leaving 19 bases between them.

The chain employs TRBV7-3 and TRBJ2-3; TRBD2 agrees at 7 bases. Per germline, CDR1 SGHTA and CDR2 FQGTGA. CDR3 size: 14 residues. With V trimmed by 5 bases and J by 3 bases, 5 bases remained unmatched. The CDR3 DNA is TGTGCCAGCAGCCACGGGGGAGGGACAGATACGCAGTATTTT. Amino acid sequence: CASSHGGGTDTQYF.

This clone was detected once. The chain combines TRBV18 with TRBJ1-4; D gene ambiguous. Trimming pared 3 bases from V and 5 bases from J, leaving 7 bases between. CDR3 length: 13 residues. CDR1 is KGHSH and CDR2 is LQKENI in the germline V gene. CDR3 sequence: CASSPARNEKLFF. The CDR3 DNA reads TGTGCCAGCTCACCTGCTCGAAATGAAAAACTGTTTTTT.

The rearrangement joins TRBV29-1 to TRBJ2-7, with 9 bases aligning to TRBD2. CDR1 is SQVTM, CDR2 ANQGSEA, per germline. Trimming at V came to 4 bases and at J to 0 bases, leaving 4 bases not matched to a gene. CDR3 length: 14 amino acids. The CDR3 sequence: CSVGPSGASYEQYF. The CDR3 DNA follows: TGCAGCGTTGGGCCTAGCGGGGCCTCCTACGAGCAGTACTTC.

The rearrangement uses TRBV10-3 and TRBJ2-1, with 14 bases identical to TRBD2. This CDR3 contains 15 residues. The V and J ends lost 5 bases and 5 bases, in that order; junction bases with no gene match: 2. CDR1 and CDR2 from the germline V gene are ENHRY and SYGVKD. CDR3 sequence: CAISKGLAGDNEQFF. The CDR3 DNA is TGTGCCATCAGTAAGGGACTAGCGGGAGACAATGAGCAGTTCTTC.

V is TRBV4-2 and J is TRBJ2-7; 8 bases match TRBD2. The length of the CDR3 is 16 residues. CDR1 and CDR2 (germline): LGHNA, YNFKEQ. Losses at the gene ends were 0 bases for V and 4 bases for J; bases not matched to a gene: 8. CDR3: CASSQEGTSGGYEQYF. In DNA, the CDR3 is TGTGCCAGCAGCCAAGAAGGCACTAGCGGAGGGTACGAGCAGTACTTC.

The genes are TRBV19 and TRBJ1-1; TRBD1 might be the D (5 bases). The CDR3 is 13 amino acids. Trimming shortened V by 3 bases and J by 6 bases, and 11 bases separated the two germline ends. Per germline, CDR1 LNHDA and CDR2 SQIVND (reference sequence). This chain's CDR3 is CASSMKGNPEAFF. The DNA of the CDR3 is TGTGCCAGTAGTATGAAGGGGAATCCTGAAGCTTTCTTT. Drawing the rest from reference TRBV19 and TRBJ1-1, the complete variable domain is DGGITQSPKYLFRKEGQNVTLSCEQNLNHDAMYWYRQDPGQGLRLIYYSQIVNDFQKGDIAEGYSVSREKKESFPLTVTSAQKNPTAFYLCASSMKGNPEAFFGQGTRLTVV.

The J gene is TRBJ2-3, the V gene TRBV6-6; D assignment may be TRBD1 or TRBD2 (5 bases each). CDR3 length equals 14 residues. CDR1 and CDR2 (germline): MNHNY, SVGAGI (reference sequence). V was trimmed by 6 bases and J by 6 bases, leaving 16 bases between them. The CDR3 nucleotides read TGTGCCAGCAGCAAGACAGAACTAGGTGATACGCAGTATTTT. It codes for CASSKTELGDTQYF.

The chain is built from TRBV5-1 and TRBJ1-2; no definite D call. This CDR3 has 15 residues. V was cut by 0 bases and J by 4 bases, with 13 bases left in between. Germline V gene data show CDR1 as SGHRS and CDR2 as YFSETQ. The DNA for the CDR3 is TGCGCCAGCAGCTTGGCCCCCCCGACTGCCTATGGCTACACCTTC. Protein sequence: CASSLAPPTAYGYTF.

V gene TRBV28 combines with J gene TRBJ2-1; D remains ambiguous. The V and J ends lost 3 bases and 3 bases respectively, with 3 bases between them. Germline V gene data show CDR1 as MDHEN and CDR2 as SYDVKM. The length of the CDR3 is 12 residues. In DNA form, the CDR3 reads TGTGCCAGCAGTTTGGGCTACAATGAGCAGTTCTTC. Its protein is CASSLGYNEQFF.

The J gene is TRBJ2-5, the V gene TRBV7-3; 8 nucleotides match TRBD1. This CDR3 has 14 amino acids. Germline lookup yields CDR1 SGHTA and CDR2 FQGTGA. The junction had 8 bases not matched to a gene; V was cut back by 4 bases and J by 7 bases. The CDR3 here is CASSSGQVVGTQYF. CDR3 nucleotide sequence: TGTGCCAGCAGCTCGGGACAGGTGGTCGGGACCCAGTACTTC.

V gene TRBV14 combines with J gene TRBJ2-7; D may be TRBD2 (6 bases). This CDR3 comprises 18 residues. CDR1 SGHDN and CDR2 FVKESK come from the germline V gene. Between the trimmed V and J ends, which lost 0 bases and 9 bases, there was a span of 27 bases. CDR3 in amino acids: CASSQDPGLGREWIGQYF. CDR3 DNA sequence: TGTGCCAGCAGCCAAGATCCGGGCCTAGGTCGGGAGTGGATTGGGCAGTACTTC.

V usage is TRBV5-1 and J usage is TRBJ1-3; D ambiguous. The CDR3 totals 15 residues. The germline V gene encodes CDR1 SGHRS and CDR2 YFSETQ. Trimming took off 0 bases at V and 4 bases at J, with 11 bases between the two ends. CDR3 coding DNA: TGCGCCAGCAGCTTGGATGGGAGTCCGGGAAACACCATATATTTT. Translated, it gives CASSLDGSPGNTIYF.

This clone was found once. The gene calls are TRBV7-2 and TRBJ2-1; TRBD2 is a possible D gene (5 bases). This CDR3 is 16 amino acids long. From germline, CDR1 is SGHTA and CDR2 FQGNSA. The ends were cut back, 8 bases at V and 0 bases at J, with 17 bases in the middle. CDR3 bases: TGTGCCAGCTGCCTAGGTATGGGGAGCTCCTACAATGAGCAGTTCTTC. It is translated as CASCLGMGSSYNEQFF.

The chain couples TRBV25-1 to TRBJ2-2; 13 positions match TRBD2. Germline lookup yields CDR1 MGHDK and CDR2 SYGVNS. The CDR3 covers 15 residues. V dropped 7 bases and J dropped 6; count of bases not matched to a gene: 5. CDR3 amino acids: CASNTLAGGAGELFF. In DNA, the CDR3 is TGTGCCAGCAACACACTAGCGGGAGGGGCCGGGGAGCTGTTTTTT.

This clone appeared a single time. The chain has TRBV28 and TRBJ1-5, with 9 bases fitting TRBD1. CDR1 is MDHEN and CDR2 is SYDVKM in the germline V gene. Germline trimming cut 4 bases from V and 0 bases from J; bases unmatched to any gene: 7. There are 17 residues in the CDR3. The CDR3: CASSSSTGGDSNQPQHF. The DNA for the CDR3 is TGTGCCAGCAGTTCCTCGACAGGGGGTGATAGCAATCAGCCCCAGCATTTT. Variable domain in full (rest from reference TRBV28 and TRBJ1-5): DVKVTQSSRYLVKRTGEKVFLECVQDMDHENMFWYRQDPGLGLRLIYFSYDVKMKEKGDIPEGYSVSREKKERFSLILESASTNQTSMYLCASSSSTGGDSNQPQHFGDGTRLSIL.

The chain combines TRBV7-9 with TRBJ1-1; D remains unclear. V shed 3 bases and J shed 7 bases, with 6 bases lying between them. This CDR3 contains 11 residues. Per the germline V gene, CDR1 is SEHNR and CDR2 is FQNEAQ (reference sequence). CDR3 bases: TGTGCCAGCAGCTTCGACGGTGAAGCTTTCTTT. Translation: CASSFDGEAFF.

The rearrangement uses TRBV27 and TRBJ1-4; D uncertain. Deletions cut 8 bases from V and 2 bases from J, with 15 bases between. Germline CDR1 and CDR2: MNHEY and SMNVEV (reference sequence). This CDR3 is built from 15 residues. The CDR3 region is CASRRDLITNEKLFF. CDR3 nucleotides: TGTGCCAGCCGTAGGGATCTCATTACTAATGAAAAACTGTTTTTT.

The rearrangement links TRBV19 to TRBJ2-1; D remains ambiguous. This CDR3 spans 15 amino acids. Germline V gene lookup returns CDR1 LNHDA and CDR2 SQIVND (reference sequence). Trimming removed 4 bases at V and 7 bases at J, with 17 bases between. The CDR3 DNA reads TGTGCCAGTAGTAGTGGGGTCGGCTCTTCGAATGAGCAGTTCTTC. Protein sequence: CASSSGVGSSNEQFF.

This clone showed up just a few times. The rearrangement links TRBV2 to TRBJ1-3; D not certain. V was clipped by 4 bases and J by 0 bases, with 10 bases between them. Germline-derived CDR1 and CDR2 are SNHLY and FYNNEI. The CDR3 has 15 amino acids. The CDR3 nucleotides read TGTGCCAGCAGTGTAAACCGACACTCTGGAAACACCATATATTTT. This gives the protein CASSVNRHSGNTIYF.

The J gene is TRBJ2-3, the V gene TRBV5-4, with 9 bases that match TRBD2. The CDR3 is 16 residues long. With V trimmed by 1 base and J by 2 bases, 5 bases remained unmatched. Germline lookup yields CDR1 SGHNT and CDR2 YYREEE (reference sequence). CDR3: CASSLSLAGTTDTQYF. The CDR3 nucleotides read TGTGCCAGCAGCTTGTCCCTAGCGGGGACCACAGATACGCAGTATTTT.

The chain combines TRBV5-4 with TRBJ2-7, with D perhaps TRBD2 (5 bases). CDR1 is SGHNT, CDR2 YYREEE, per germline (reference sequence). Deletions cut 3 bases from V and 3 bases from J, with 10 bases between. The CDR3 is made up of 13 amino acids. CDR3 bases: TGTGCCAGCAGCTGGAGCGGTGACTACGAGCAGTACTTC. Its translation: CASSWSGDYEQYF.

J is TRBJ1-2 and V is TRBV2, with 8 bases matching TRBD1. The germline gives CDR1 SNHLY, CDR2 FYNNEI. CDR3 size: 13 residues. V shed 4 bases, J shed 3 bases, and the junction held 1 base outside the gene matches. The CDR3 sequence is CASSAGGDYGYTF. CDR3 nucleotides: TGTGCCAGCAGTGCAGGGGGCGACTATGGCTACACCTTC.

The chain links TRBV9 to TRBJ2-3; 10 bases line up with TRBD1. From germline, CDR1 is SGDLS and CDR2 YYNGEE. The junction had 13 bases not matched to a gene; V was cut back by 4 bases and J by 5 bases. The CDR3 totals 17 residues. Written as DNA, the CDR3 is TGTGCCAGCAGCCGGTCCCGGGACAGGGGAGGGAAAGATACGCAGTATTTT. It translates to CASSRSRDRGGKDTQYF. Full variable domain (rest looked up from reference TRBV9 and TRBJ2-3): DSGVTQTPKHLITATGQRVTLRCSPRSGDLSVYWYQQSLDQGLQFLIQYYNGEERAKGNILERFSAQQFPDLHSELNLSSLELGDSALYFCASSRSRDRGGKDTQYFGPGTRLTVL.

This sequence joins TRBV9 and TRBJ2-7; 9 nucleotides agree with TRBD1. The V gene's germline CDR1 is SGDLS and CDR2 YYNGEE. The V and J ends lost 4 bases and 5 bases, in that order; junction bases with no gene match: 4. CDR3 length equals 13 residues. The DNA for the CDR3 is TGTGCCAGCAGCCTGACAGGGGGACACGAGCAGTACTTC. Protein product: CASSLTGGHEQYF.

The gene calls are TRBV19 and TRBJ1-5; D is perhaps TRBD1 (5 bases). This CDR3 region has 13 residues. Germline CDR1 and CDR2: LNHDA and SQIVND (reference sequence). The V end lost 7 bases, the J end lost 6 bases, and 13 bases lay between the germline ends. In nucleotides, the CDR3 is TGTGCCAGTACCCGGCAAACAGGTCAGCCCCAGCATTTT. Protein sequence: CASTRQTGQPQHF.

This clone occurred once. This chain links TRBV7-2 with TRBJ2-2; the match to TRBD2 covers 7 bases. The CDR3 length is 15 residues. V lost 3 bases, J lost 9 bases, and 10 bases stayed unmatched. Germline CDR1 SGHTA, CDR2 FQGNSA. The CDR3 coding sequence is TGTGCCAGCAGCTTCGGAGCGGGGAGCAGCAGGGAGCTGTTTTTT. Protein product: CASSFGAGSSRELFF.